The clone carrying this T cell receptor (beta chain) occurred once. The antigen is not known. This specimen belongs to a study of cytomegalovirus exposure and HLA in healthy donors. Study-level points and caveats: It was taken for granted in presence/absence analyses that sequencing depth across donors was roughly uniform.

A multiplex PCR was run with 60 Vbeta primers and 13 Jbeta primers. Here immunoSEQ multiplex PCR was the method, and the copy in TCRdb shows in-frame clones only, minus some. Altogether 120,000 or so clones are present, less than 85% being singletons, with the ten largest covering more than 8%. The receptor was isolated from a young man in good health and CMV-seropositive. Material for sequencing was PBMCs.

In DNA form, the CDR3 reads TGTGCCAGCAGCTCCACTAGCGGGTTTCCCGAAATCATCTACGAGCAGTACTTC. This sequence encodes CASSSTSGFPEIIYEQYF. This chain uses TRBV5-6 with TRBJ2-7; TRBD2 aligns across 9 bases. The CDR3 totals 18 residues. Per germline, CDR1 SGHDT and CDR2 YYEEEE. V was clipped by 3 bases and J by 3 bases; unmatched bases: 16.